This T cell receptor beta chain was obtained from a study of tumor-infiltrating lymphocytes in primary liver carcinoma (dated by TCRdb to about 2017). Notes on the research overall: The five patients, three men and two women aged 30 to 69 years, had hepatocellular carcinoma (four) or combined HCC and intrahepatic cholangiocarcinoma (one). The tumors of the five patients were staged as T1-T3 N0M0, with maximum diameters ranging from roughly 4 to 11 cm. To link TCRbeta repertoire diversity with the local molecular phenotype, the approximately 25 tumor region samples were profiled using Agilent mRNA microarrays. For each liver tumor, the study sampled five regions along with adjacent normal tissue and blood, and applied TCRbeta repertoire sequencing, expression microarrays and whole-exome sequencing. Repertoires from technical replicates were highly reproducible, with mean shared-clone rates approximately 0.9 and correlation coefficients above 0.95. Roughly 3.5 to 8 million productive TCRbeta reads were obtained per sample, and no significant difference in read depth was found between tissue types. A total of roughly 35 specimens from 5 patients, comprising 25 or so tumor regions, 5 adjacent noncancerous liver tissues and 5 peripheral blood samples, were covered by TCRbeta repertoire sequencing. Overall study outcomes, separate from this receptor: The study included only five or six patients, and the authors note findings should be validated in a larger study. Comparison of CD4+ and CD8+ T cell repertoires was precluded by the use of bulk unsorted samples. Only the TCR beta chain was sequenced, so true repertoire diversity is likely underestimated because unpaired alpha chains were not captured. Only about 7.5-25% of top clones were found in all five regions of a tumor, suggesting spatial heterogeneity of tumor-infiltrating T cells. Compared with blood, tumors had a significantly larger share of the repertoire taken up by the top 250 clones (p = 0.039). Consistent with antigen-driven expansion, pairs of tumor regions showed higher repertoire overlap (mean roughly 36%) than either tumor-adjacent pairs (about 17%) or tumor-blood pairs (approximately 14%).

Starting from 500 to 650 ng total RNA, TCRbeta-specific cDNA was produced by reverse transcription with a constant-region primer and ProtoScript II reverse transcriptase. TCRbeta libraries were built with three nested multiplex PCR rounds, a slightly modified ARM-PCR procedure. Multiplex TRBV1-TRBV30 forward primers and a Cbeta reverse primer were used in the first two PCR rounds, each of which was run for around 9 cycles. Sample barcodes and Illumina adapters were attached in a final 25-cycle PCR using Deep VentR polymerase. Before sequencing, amplicons between 200 and 500 bp were purified from gel using a QIAquick gel extraction kit. An Illumina HiSeq 2500 was used to sequence the TCRbeta amplicons, generating 250-bp paired-end reads. In the original analysis: To recover full CDR3 sequences, reads were quality-trimmed using Trimmomatic v0.33 and paired reads were then merged using FLASH v1.2.11. V, D and J germline segments were assigned to the rearranged TCRbeta sequences by MiGEC v1.2.1b. VDJtools v1.0.0 computed clonotype statistics and Shannon-Wiener diversity indices. To reduce sampling bias, subsequent analyses other than the diversity analysis used only the 250 most abundant clonotypes in each sample. TCRdb trimmed public reads at Q25 via fastp, called clones via MiXCR and kept in-frame beta chains. Each record represents a unique CDR3 protein, reported with the most common genes and DNA among its rows. V and J calls and clone size were set by TCRdb, not the authors. The sample table contains almost 55,000 distinct CDR3 sequences; only one count was recorded for around 79% of them. Roughly 24% of the sample lies in the top ten.

The CDR1 and CDR2 encoded by the germline V gene are SGHAT and FQNNGV. The germline ends are 12 bases apart after V is trimmed by 2 bases and J by 4 bases. The CDR3 has 14 residues if both end residues are counted. Only the CDR3 DNA stays, 42 bases, in frame from base 1. As to this clonotype: Which antigen it targets is not known. Because it lacks the conserved phenylalanine or tryptophan at the end, this CDR3 is likely a read error.

Without any cell sorting, total RNA and DNA were co-extracted from roughly 20-30 mg of bulk tissue using the AllPrep DNA/RNA mini kit. Between late 2015 and early 2016, about 5 patients in China with histopathologically diagnosed primary liver carcinoma had their tumors surgically resected. Patients had chronic HBV infection and were treatment-naive at sampling. Each tumor was sampled at five spatially separated regions: the superior, inferior, left-lateral and right-lateral poles and the tumor centre. Histological examination found more than 80% viable tumor cells in every tumor sample. Fresh tumor and adjacent tissue pieces were bisected, with one half stored in RNAlater at -80 degrees C and the other half sent for histology.

Material: liver tumor tissue from sampling region 2. In light of the paper, this sample's cell subset or site label describes: tumor region T2, inferior pole. The chain is encoded by TRBV11-2 joined to TRBJ2-7, with no D gene named confidently. The receptor was isolated from a man aged 40-50 years with primary liver carcinoma and hepatitis B virus infection. The CDR3 sequence is CASSLTDNAYEQYS. The DNA sequence is given as TGTGCCAGCAGCTTAACTGACAATGCTTACGAGCAGTACTCC.